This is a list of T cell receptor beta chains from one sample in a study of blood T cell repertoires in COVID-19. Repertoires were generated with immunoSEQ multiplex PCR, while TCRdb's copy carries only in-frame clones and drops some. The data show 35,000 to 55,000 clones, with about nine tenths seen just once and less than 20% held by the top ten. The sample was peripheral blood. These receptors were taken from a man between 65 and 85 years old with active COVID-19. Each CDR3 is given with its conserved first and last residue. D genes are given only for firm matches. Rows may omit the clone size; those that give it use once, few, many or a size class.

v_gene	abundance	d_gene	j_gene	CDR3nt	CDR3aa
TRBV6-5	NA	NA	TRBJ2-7	TGTGCCAGCAGTTACTCCACAGGAGCTCTTGGGGAGCAGTACTTC	CASSYSTGALGEQYF
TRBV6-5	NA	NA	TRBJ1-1	TGTGCCAGCAGTTACGGCGGGCAGACTGAAGCTTTCTTT	CASSYGGQTEAFF
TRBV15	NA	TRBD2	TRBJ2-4	TGTGCCACCAGCAGAGAGCTAATTCGGGGGGAGGCCAAAAACATTCAGTACTTC	CATSRELIRGEAKNIQYF
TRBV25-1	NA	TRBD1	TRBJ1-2	TGTGCCAGCAGTGATAGGACAGGGGTCTATGGCTACACCTTC	CASSDRTGVYGYTF
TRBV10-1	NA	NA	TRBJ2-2	TGCGCCAGCAGCAACCACCGGGTCAACACCGGGGAGCTGTTTTTT	CASSNHRVNTGELFF
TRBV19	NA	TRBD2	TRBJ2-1	TGTGCCAGTAGTCTAAGGACTAGCGGGGGGATAGACAATGAGCAGTTCTTC	CASSLRTSGGIDNEQFF
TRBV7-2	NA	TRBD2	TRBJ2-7	TGTGCCAGCAGTTCGACCCGGAGCGGGGGCTCCTACGAGCAGTACTTC	CASSSTRSGGSYEQYF
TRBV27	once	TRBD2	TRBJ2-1	TGTGCCAGCGGCCTATTAGCGGGGGGGTTGAATGAGCAGTTCTTC	CASGLLAGGLNEQFF
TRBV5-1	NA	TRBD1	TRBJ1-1	TGCGCCAGCAGCTCGCCTAGGGGGCGCGGCACTGAAGCTTTCTTT	CASSSPRGRGTEAFF
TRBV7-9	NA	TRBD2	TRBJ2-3	TGTGCCAGCAACTTGCCCGGGAGGGGTTCGGATACGCAGTATTTT	CASNLPGRGSDTQYF
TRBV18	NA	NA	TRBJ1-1	TGTGCCAGCTCACCCCAGTCCGAGAACACTGAAGCTTTCTTT	CASSPQSENTEAFF
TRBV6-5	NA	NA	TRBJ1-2	TGTGCCAGCAGTCCCGGCGGCAGCTTCTATGGCTACACCTTC	CASSPGGSFYGYTF
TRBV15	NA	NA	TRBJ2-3	TGTGCCACCAGCAGAGCTGACACCCGGAACACAGATACGCAGTATTTT	CATSRADTRNTDTQYF
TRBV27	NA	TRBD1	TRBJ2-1	TGTGCCAGCAGTTTATGGGGACAGGGGGATTATGAGCAGTTCTTC	CASSLWGQGDYEQFF
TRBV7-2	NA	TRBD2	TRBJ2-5	TGTGCCAGCAGCTTAGCTAGCGGGGGCCGCCAAGAGACCCAGTACTTC	CASSLASGGRQETQYF
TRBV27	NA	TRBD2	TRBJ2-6	TGTGCCAGCAGTTCCGGACTAGCGGGGACTGGGGCCAACGTCCTGACTTTC	CASSSGLAGTGANVLTF
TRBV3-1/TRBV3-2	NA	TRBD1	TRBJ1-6	TGTGCCAGCAGCCCGGGAGACAGGGGGTATAATTCACCCCTCCACTTT	CASSPGDRGYNSPLHF
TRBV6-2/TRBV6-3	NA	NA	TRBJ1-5	TGTGCCAGCAGTTACGCGGGGTCTAGCAATCAGCCCCAGCATTTT	CASSYAGSSNQPQHF
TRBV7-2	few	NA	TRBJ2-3	TGTGCCAGCAGCTTAAAGTTCGGGCTAGCTACAGATACGCAGTATTTT	CASSLKFGLATDTQYF
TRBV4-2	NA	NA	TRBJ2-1	TGTGCCAGCAGCCAAGATCCGATGGGAGCTAGCTCCTACAATGAGCAGTTCTTC	CASSQDPMGASSYNEQFF
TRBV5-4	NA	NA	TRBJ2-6	TGTGCCAGCAGCCCAGGACAGTACTCTGGGGCCAACGTCCTGACTTTC	CASSPGQYSGANVLTF
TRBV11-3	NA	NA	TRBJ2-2	TGTGCCAGCAGCTTAGCGAGGGCCGGGGAGCTGTTTTTT	CASSLARAGELFF
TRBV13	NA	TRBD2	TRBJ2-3	TGTGCCAGCAGCTTAGGTTCCGGGACTAGCGGTGAAACGCAGTATTTT	CASSLGSGTSGETQYF
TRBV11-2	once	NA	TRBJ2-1	TGTGCCAGCAGCTTAGTCGTCTCCGAGCAGTTCTTC	CASSLVVSEQFF
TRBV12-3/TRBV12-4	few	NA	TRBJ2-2	TGTGCCAGCATCGCGGACTCCACCGGGGAGCTGTTTTTT	CASIADSTGELFF
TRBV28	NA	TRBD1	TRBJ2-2	TGTGCCAGCACCCCCCAGGGACAGAATAACGGGGAGCTGTTTTTT	CASTPQGQNNGELFF
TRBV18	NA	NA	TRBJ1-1	TGTGCCAGCTCACCACAAGCAGGAATGAACACTGAAGCTTTCTTT	CASSPQAGMNTEAFF
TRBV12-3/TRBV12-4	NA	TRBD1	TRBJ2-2	TGTGCCAGCAGTTTCAGGGGGCGGGGGGAGCTGTTTTTT	CASSFRGRGELFF
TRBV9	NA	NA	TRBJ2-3	TGTGCCAGCAGCGTAGAGGAGCGCCCCCGCACAGATACGCAGTATTTT	CASSVEERPRTDTQYF
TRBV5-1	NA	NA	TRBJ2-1	TGCGCCAGCAGCTTCAGGACGGGATCCTACAATGAGCAGTTCTTC	CASSFRTGSYNEQFF
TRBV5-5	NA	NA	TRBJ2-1	TGTGCCAGCAGCTTAGCGGACAGTGGGTACTGGCAGTTCTTC	CASSLADSGYWQFF
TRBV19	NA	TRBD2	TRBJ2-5	TGTGCCAGTAGTATAATGGCGGCTAGCGGGGGGGCCTGGCAAGAGACCCAGTACTTC	CASSIMAASGGAWQETQYF
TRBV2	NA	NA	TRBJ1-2	TGTGCCAGCAGTGAGAGGGACTCCCTTAGTGATGGCTACACCTTC	CASSERDSLSDGYTF
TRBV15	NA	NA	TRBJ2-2	TGTGCCACCAGCAGAGTAGGGGCCACCGGGGAGCTGTTTTTT	CATSRVGATGELFF
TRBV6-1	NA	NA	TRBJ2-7	TGTGCCAGCAGTGAAAAGGGGGTATACTCCTACGAGCAGTACTTC	CASSEKGVYSYEQYF
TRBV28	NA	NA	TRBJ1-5	TGTGCCAGCAGTCCCCGGGACAAGGAATTTCTAGATGATCAGCCCCAGCATTTT	CASSPRDKEFLDDQPQHF
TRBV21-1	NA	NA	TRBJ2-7	TGTGCCAGCAGCAGTTGGGACAGTTCCTACGAGCAGTACTTC	CASSSWDSSYEQYF
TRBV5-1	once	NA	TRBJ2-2	TGCGCCAGCAGCTTGGGACCTAGCAGGGAGCTGTTTTTT	CASSLGPSRELFF
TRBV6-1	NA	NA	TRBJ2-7	TGTGCCAGCAGTGAAGGGGCGGGGTCCTCCTACGAGCAGTACTTC	CASSEGAGSSYEQYF
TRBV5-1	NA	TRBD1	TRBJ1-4	TGCGCCAGCAGCTTACAGGGGGCCGAAAATGAAAAACTGTTTTTT	CASSLQGAENEKLFF
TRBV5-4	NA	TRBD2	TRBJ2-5	TGTGCCAGCAGCTTGGCAGCGGGGGACCAAGAGACCCAGTACTTC	CASSLAAGDQETQYF
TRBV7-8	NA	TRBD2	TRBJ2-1	TGTGCCAGCAACCCAGTGGCGGGGGGCCGCAATGAGCAGTTCTTC	CASNPVAGGRNEQFF
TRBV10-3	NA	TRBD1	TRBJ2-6	TGTGCCATCAGTGAGTGGACAGGGACTGGGGCCAACGTCCTGACTTTC	CAISEWTGTGANVLTF
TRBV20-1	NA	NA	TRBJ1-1	TGCAAGGGGGGGGAGACAAAAACTTTCTTT	CKGGETKTFF
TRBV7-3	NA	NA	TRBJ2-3	TGTGCCAGCAGCTTCCGTGGAGAGATCACAGATACGCAGTATTTT	CASSFRGEITDTQYF
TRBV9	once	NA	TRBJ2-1	TGTGCCAGCAGCGTAGTTGACAGATACAATGAGCAGTTCTTC	CASSVVDRYNEQFF
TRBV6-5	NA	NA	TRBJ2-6	TGTGCCAGCAGTTACACTAACTCTGGGGCCAACGTCCTGACTTTC	CASSYTNSGANVLTF
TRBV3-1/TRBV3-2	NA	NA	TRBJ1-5	TGTGCCAGCAGCCAAGGGCCATATAGCAATCAGCCCCAGCATTTT	CASSQGPYSNQPQHF
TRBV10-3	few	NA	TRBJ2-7	TGTGCCATCAGAGTGGCGGGGAGCTCCTACGAGCAGTACTTC	CAIRVAGSSYEQYF
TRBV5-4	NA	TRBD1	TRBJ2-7	TGTGCCAGCAGCTCAGGGGGCCGAAGCTCCTACGAGCAGTACTTC	CASSSGGRSSYEQYF
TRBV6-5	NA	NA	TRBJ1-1	TGTGCCAGCAGCCAAAACTGGAACACTGAAGCTTTCTTT	CASSQNWNTEAFF
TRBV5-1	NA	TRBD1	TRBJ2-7	TGCGCCAGCAGCTCGGGGGGCCGGACAGGGGGTTCCTACGAGCAGTACTTC	CASSSGGRTGGSYEQYF
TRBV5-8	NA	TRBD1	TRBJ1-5	TGTGCCAGCAGCACAGGACAGGGCTATAGCAATCAGCCCCAGCATTTT	CASSTGQGYSNQPQHF
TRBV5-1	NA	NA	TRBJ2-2	TGCGCCAGCAGCTTGCTTGTGACCACAGGCGCCGGGGAGCTGTTTTTT	CASSLLVTTGAGELFF
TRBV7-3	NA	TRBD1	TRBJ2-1	TGTGCCAGCAGCTCGCCAGGGGGCACGTACAATGAGCAGTTCTTC	CASSSPGGTYNEQFF